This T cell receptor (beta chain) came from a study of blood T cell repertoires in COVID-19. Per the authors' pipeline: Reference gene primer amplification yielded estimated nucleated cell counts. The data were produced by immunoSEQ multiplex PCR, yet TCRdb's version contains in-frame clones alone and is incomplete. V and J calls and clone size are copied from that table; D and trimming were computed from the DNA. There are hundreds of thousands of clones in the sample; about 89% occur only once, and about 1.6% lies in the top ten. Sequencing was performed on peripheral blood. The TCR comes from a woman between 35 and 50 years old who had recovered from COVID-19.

The CDR3 DNA sequence: TGTGCCAGCAGCCCCCCCCACTTAGCCAAAAACATTCAGTACTTC. Encoded protein: CASSPPHLAKNIQYF. J is TRBJ2-4 and V is TRBV7-9, with D unresolved. Trimming cost V 5 bases and J 0 bases, with 11 bases left between them. CDR3 length: 15 residues. CDR1 is SEHNR, CDR2 FQNEAQ, per germline (reference sequence).